This record looks at one T cell receptor (beta chain) sequence and its context. No antigen is known for it. This sample was included in a study of cytomegalovirus exposure and HLA in healthy donors. CDR1 MNHEY and CDR2 SMNVEV come from the germline V gene (reference sequence). V trimming: 3 bases; J trimming: 7 bases; junction bases outside the gene matches: 11. This CDR3 is 16 amino acids long. Whole-study results and caveats: High specificity and sensitivity for cytomegalovirus status were reported for the classifier. TCR sequences were mostly rare, though some public TCRs occurred in many donors.

PCR amplification relied on 60 Vbeta primers (plus 13 Jbeta primers). Assay: immunoSEQ multiplex PCR; the TCRdb copy retains only in-frame clones and omits some. Of 150,000 to 180,000 clones listed, approximately 80% are singletons. The chain links TRBV27 to TRBJ2-1; 8 bases are a match to TRBD2. The TCR originated in a middle-aged woman in good health and CMV-seropositive. Material: PBMCs. The CDR3 protein is CASSFLLAGPGNEQFF. CDR3 sequence (DNA): TGTGCCAGCAGTTTCCTATTAGCGGGGCCCGGGAATGAGCAGTTCTTC.